This entry concerns a single T cell receptor beta chain. This sample is drawn from a study of shared clonotypes between healthy human individuals. Measured with immunoSEQ multiplex PCR; TCRdb has only the in-frame clones, and not every one. Among roughly 650,000 clones, 97% were seen once, and the ten largest hold about 0.06%. Per germline, CDR1 MGHRA and CDR2 YSYEKL. The V end was cut by 3 bases, the J end by 10 bases, with 13 bases between. The CDR3 consists of 14 residues. This TCR derives from a woman under 40 in good health. Sequencing was done on a sample of naive CD4+ T cells sorted from blood. This sample's subset: CD45RA+ positively selected. The rearrangement joins TRBV4-1 to TRBJ1-6; D possibly corresponds to TRBD1 (5 bases). As DNA, the CDR3 is TGCGCCAGCAGCCAGGGACCGGTTATCTCACCCCTCCACTTT. Protein: CASSQGPVISPLHF.